This TCR beta chain was observed in a study of beta chain features in type 1 diabetes (dated by TCRdb to the late 2010s). With regard to the full study: Mean age, gender distribution, total cell number and subset yield were not different between patients and healthy donors. A total of about 99,000,000 sorted cells were examined across all samples, and RNA yield correlated strongly with the number of cells per subset. The study compared the TCRB repertoires of sorted circulating CD4+ T cell subsets in recently diagnosed type 1 diabetes patients with those in matched healthy donors. Regulatory and stem cell-like memory subsets were obtained from only 8 patients and roughly eight healthy donors, while naive and central memory subsets were obtained from all 28 donors.

General findings and caveats noted by the study authors: The naive, central memory and regulatory TCRB repertoires appeared to resemble one another more closely among patients than among healthy donors. Only small numbers of individuals were included in the HLA sub-analyses, which left unresolved whether HLA type had any influence on TCRB rearrangement. In all four CD4+ subsets, TCRB CDR3 length was moderately but significantly shorter in type 1 diabetes patients. Patients with type 1 diabetes made fewer insertions and deleted more nucleotides at VDJ recombination sites, implying thymic rearrangement abnormalities. Shorter templates might be favored by PCR, yet because patient and control samples were amplified and corrected together, any such skew would affect both groups equally. Because cDNA was sequenced instead of genomic DNA, activated cells with high expression could be over-represented, although the groups did not differ in activation or CD3 levels.

Each donor gave one peripheral blood draw, approximately 0.11 L on average, collected into heparinised tubes. Naive, central memory, regulatory and stem cell-like memory CD4+ T cells were sorted on a BD FACSAria II using a panel including CD45RO, CCR7, CD25, CD127, CD95 and CD27. Purity was above 95% for every sorted population. PBMCs were isolated right away by Lymphoprep density gradient centrifugation and were stained directly, without culture. To minimize batch effects, samples were stained and sorted in pairs, one healthy donor with one patient per experiment. This clone showed up just a few times. Its binding antigen is unknown. No base quality information exists; no much larger clone differs at one position. The CDR3 goes from the cysteine to the phenylalanine over 15 residues. CDR3 DNA is the only sequence kept; it has 45 bases, read in frame from the first base. CDR1 and CDR2 (MNHNY, SVGAGI) derive from the germline V gene (reference sequence). Germline trimming amounts to 6 bases on V and 0 bases on J, with 5 as the count of junction bases outside the gene matches.

The High Capacity cDNA Reverse Transcription Kit was used to reverse transcribe all of the isolated RNA, meaning that expressed TCRB transcripts were what got sequenced. Naive, central memory and regulatory T cell samples underwent deep immunoSEQ sequencing, averaging about 3.57 million total reads per sample. Sorted cells were lysed in RLT buffer, and RNA was extracted using DNase-treated RNeasy Micro or Mini kits according to cell number. To prevent cross-contamination, each cell subset was processed individually, whereas patient and healthy donor samples were processed jointly. Using the immunoSEQ multiplex PCR, TCRB sequences were amplified from cDNA into 87-bp fragments spanning the CDR3 region. Amplicons were sequenced on the Illumina HiSeq platform. The paper's processing steps were these. Synthetic template baselines were used to correct PCR bias computationally, reads within Hamming distance 2 were collapsed, and singletons that could not be merged were discarded. Reads were aligned against IMGT so that V, D and J genes, CDR3 length and insertions or deletions at six rearrangement sites could be assigned. Within each subset, clonotype counts were normalized to the number of sorted cells before true diversity and Gini coefficients were calculated with the tcR R package. Repertoire sharing was quantified using the overlap coefficient calculated on TCRB nucleotide sequences. TCRdb's version of the immuneACCESS table is confined to in-frame rearrangements and falls short of the full clone set. An unresolved V gene accounts for under half of the shortfall where checked; the remainder is of unknown origin. V and J calls and clone size are as listed in that table; D and trimming were resolved from the DNA. The sample profile shows about 190,000 clones; roughly 7.1% of them were found once. The leading ten clones occupy about 0.95% of the sample.

The chain was built from TRBV6-6 and TRBJ2-4; 7 middle bases align to TRBD2. This TCR came from a woman aged 35 to 49 with type 1 diabetes. Material for sequencing was central memory CD4+ T cells from blood. CDR3 protein: CASSSAGEAKNIQYF. Read as DNA, the sequence is TGTGCCAGCAGCAGTGCGGGAGAAGCCAAAAACATTCAGTACTTC.